This TCR beta chain is drawn from a study of control samples from healthy donors and cancer patients (dated by TCRdb to the early 2020s). Via the germline V gene (reference sequence), CDR1 is SGHNT and CDR2 YYREEE. At the junction V is shortened by 0 bases and J by 4 bases, with 22 bases in between. The CDR3 has 19 amino acids, counting the end cysteine and phenylalanine. The read is trimmed to its CDR3 DNA, 57 bases read in frame from base 1. Concerning this clone itself: The target of this receptor is not known. Base qualities are not provided; no much larger clone lies one nucleotide away.

The library relied on the immunoSEQ multiplex PCR assay. TCRdb limited this immuneACCESS table to in-frame rearrangements with V and J called. A share of clones is missing; checked studies link under half to unresolved V genes, and the rest is unexplained. Recorded for this sample are about 130,000 clones; about nine tenths of them occurred a single time. The ten largest clones represent about 2.2% of the sample. The material sequenced was blood. This sequence was found in a woman aged 45-65 years in good health. The chain is assembled from TRBV5-4 and TRBJ2-2, with a tentative D gene TRBD1 over 5 matching bases. The nucleotide sequence is TGTGCCAGCAGCTTGGGGGGCAGTAGGGGCAGTCGGGCCACCGGGGAGCTGTTTTTT. Its translation is CASSLGGSRGSRATGELFF. With all but the CDR3 taken from the reference TRBV5-4 and TRBJ2-2 genes, the full variable domain is: ETGVTQSPTHLIKTRGQQVTLRCSSQSGHNTVSWYQQALGQGPQFIFQYYREEENGRGNFPPRFSGLQFPNYSSELNVNALELDDSALYLCASSLGGSRGSRATGELFFGEGSRLTVL.